This entry is about one T cell receptor (beta chain). This clone was recorded once. Its antigen is currently not known. Base qualities are missing; no much larger clone stands one base away. From the cysteine through the phenylalanine, the CDR3 covers 12 amino acids. Only the CDR3 portion is preserved as DNA: 36 bases, with reading frame beginning at the first base. The germline ends are 11 bases apart after V is trimmed by 6 bases and J by 3 bases. Reading the germline V gene gives CDR1 SQVTM and CDR2 ANQGSEA. This specimen belongs to a study of T cell responses to AZD1222 COVID-19 vaccine (dated by TCRdb to the early 2020s). Concerning the study at large: AZD1222 recipients with second doses at about 4 weeks or about 12 weeks were pooled, because spike-specific TCR depth and breadth did not differ between schedules. A total of around 240 trial participants underwent TCR sequencing, of whom 200 to 220 had received two doses of AZD1222 and around 26 had received two doses of the MenACWY control vaccine. Enrollment into the trials was organized by age into subgroups of 18-55, 56-69 and 70-plus years, and those subgroups contained around 150, 28 and 57 TCR-sequenced participants, respectively.

The meaning of the sample's time point label: baseline before first vaccination. The vaccinee samples were drawn from two UK trials, COV001 and COV002, one of which was a single-blind randomized controlled phase 2/3 trial testing AZD1222 (ChAdOx1 nCoV-19) in healthy adults. For TCRbeta chain sequencing, PBMC samples were collected from trial participants at day 0 and at day 28 after the second dose. The CDR3 regions of human TCRbeta chains were analyzed by immunosequencing. Turning to the authors' computational methods: Repertoire TCRs were matched against a reference library of SARS-CoV-2-specific TCRs generated with the MIRA antigen-specificity platform. Breadth was defined as the fraction of unique TCRs that were SARS-CoV-2-associated. Depth was defined as the fraction of total T cells that were SARS-CoV-2-associated. Each spike-specific TCR was assigned to its reactive spike region and to a CD4 or CD8 class using the MIRA data. Log10-transformed breadth and depth values were compared by one-way ANOVA with Sidak's multiple comparisons tests. TCRdb provides this immuneACCESS table in a form limited to in-frame rearrangements. Some clones are lacking; in checked studies, under half of them reflect an unresolved V gene, and why the rest are absent is not known. V, J and clone size reflect that table, while D and trimming were determined from the DNA. The sample data list some 140,000 clones, and around 90% of these were observed just once. Of the sample, under 2% is held by the ten largest clones.

Overall results and qualifications from the work: The 56-69-year group was small, and its depth increase did not reach significance, likely because of low power. Conclusions about previously exposed vaccinees are limited, since just a handful of AZD1222 recipients were seropositive for SARS-CoV-2 at baseline. Reportedly, close to half of the unique spike-specific TCRs recognized epitopes lying outside the regions that are mutated in the B.1.351 and B.1.1.7 variants. After two AZD1222 doses, spike-specific TCR breadth and depth were significantly higher than at day 0 and than in MenACWY recipients. Participants were mostly white British and included more females than males, and it was suggested by the authors that clonal diversity may have been underestimated. No day 14 peak-response samples were available, so repertoires were characterized only after the peak T cell response. Vaccine-associated CD4 TCRs spanned the whole spike protein, with dominant responses in regions 160-218 and 743-854.

Here the chain combines TRBV29-1 and TRBJ1-1; a weak D assignment points to TRBD1 (5 bases agree). The origin of this receptor is an adult in good health. Sequencing was performed on peripheral blood, taken on day 0 of AZD1222 vaccination. The nucleotide sequence reads TGCAGCGTACGACAGTCGGACACTGAAGCTTTCTTT. It encodes CSVRQSDTEAFF.